Below are 27 T cell receptor beta chains sequenced from a single sample in a study of blood T cells in healthy people across ages. PCR was performed a second time for about 7 to 11 cycles using a sample-barcoded 5' primer and a J-beta primer mix. In TCRdb, the 5' RACE reads were re-called with MiXCR into one record per CDR3 protein. Of approximately 1,100,000 distinct CDR3 sequences listed, 35% to 50% are singletons. Input material: blood. The receptor set was obtained from a woman aged 55 to 70 in good health.

This chain links TRBV15 with TRBJ1-4, with 8 bases lining up with TRBD1. The CDR3 sequence is 15 residues long. Germline loops: CDR1 LNHNV, CDR2 YYDKDF (reference sequence). J lost 6 bases, V lost 0 bases, and 3 bases had no gene match. The CDR3 is CATSRERQGHEKLFF. CDR3 DNA sequence: TGTGCCACCAGCAGAGAGAGACAGGGGCATGAAAAACTGTTTTTT.

The rearrangement uses TRBV4-1 and TRBJ2-1; possible D gene TRBD2, 5 bases. The CDR3 has 14 residues. Between the trimmed V and J ends, which lost 2 bases and 9 bases, there was a span of 14 bases. Germline V gene lookup returns CDR1 MGHRA and CDR2 YSYEKL. CDR3 loop: CASSQPYSESEQFF. In nucleotides, the CDR3 is TGCGCCAGCAGCCAACCCTATAGCGAATCTGAGCAGTTCTTC.

This clonotype was observed a few times. V usage is TRBV7-9 and J usage is TRBJ2-1, with D maybe TRBD1 (5 bases). Per the germline V gene, CDR1 is SEHNR and CDR2 is FQNEAQ (reference sequence). Trimming shortened V by 1 base and J by 6 bases, and 7 bases separated the two germline ends. The CDR3 totals 13 residues. CDR3 in DNA: TGTGCCAGCAGCTTAGACAGGATCAATGAGCAGTTCTTC. Translated: CASSLDRINEQFF.

This clonotype has a handful of counts. In nucleotides, the CDR3 is TGTGCCAGCAGTAAAACACAGGGGGCGTGGGGCACTGAAGCTTTCTTT. Translated: CASSKTQGAWGTEAFF. V usage is TRBV6-1 and J usage is TRBJ1-1; 9 positions agree with TRBD1. After removal of 5 bases from V and 4 bases from J, the junction contained 11 bases not matched to a gene. There are 16 residues in the CDR3. Germline CDR1 is MNHNS and CDR2 is SASEGT.

This sequence joins TRBV7-6 and TRBJ2-5; D is unclear. This CDR3 contains 14 residues. Per germline, CDR1 SGHVS and CDR2 FNYEAQ. V lost 4 bases and J 0 bases, leaving 9 bases between the germline ends. CDR3 loop: CASSSSPYQETQYF. CDR3 in DNA: TGTGCCAGCAGCTCGAGCCCGTACCAAGAGACCCAGTACTTC.

This clonotype was observed a handful of times. The rearrangement joins TRBV29-1 to TRBJ2-5; D is uncertain. The V gene lost 8 bases and the J gene lost 3 bases, with 16 bases spanning the gap. The CDR3 contains 13 residues. Germline CDR1 reads SQVTM; CDR2 reads ANQGSEA. CDR3 amino acids: CSSFGAFEETQYF. CDR3 bases: TGCAGCTCCTTCGGTGCCTTCGAAGAGACCCAGTACTTC.

The V and J genes are TRBV12-3 or TRBV12-4 and TRBJ1-1, with 8 bases matching TRBD1. V shed 3 bases and J 10 bases; nucleotides not matched to a gene: 4. This CDR3 comprises 12 residues. CDR3 in amino acids: CASSLTGVGAFF. Written as DNA, the CDR3 is TGTGCCAGCAGTTTGACAGGGGTTGGAGCTTTCTTT.

This chain uses TRBV5-1 with TRBJ1-2, with D unclear. Trimming took off 1 base at V and 1 base at J, with 14 bases between the two ends. Germline V CDR1 and CDR2: SGHRS, YFSETQ. This CDR3 is 16 amino acids long. CDR3 in DNA: TGCGCCAGCAGCTTGCGGGCCCAAGACGTTAACTATGGCTACACCTTC. Translated: CASSLRAQDVNYGYTF.

This chain connects TRBV20-1 to TRBJ2-3; the D gene is possibly TRBD1 (5 bases). The germline V gene encodes CDR1 DFQATT and CDR2 SNEGSKA (reference sequence). The CDR3 runs to 14 residues. Trimming removed 6 bases from V and 2 bases from J, with 15 bases in between. CDR3 in DNA: TGCAGTGCGAACGGACAAACAATCACAGATACGCAGTATTTT. This encodes CSANGQTITDTQYF.

The chain is built from TRBV14 and TRBJ2-1; the D gene is possibly TRBD2 (6 bases). CDR3 length: 14 residues. Trimming shortened V by 6 bases and J by 8 bases, and 17 bases separated the two germline ends. CDR1 is SGHDN and CDR2 is FVKESK in the germline V gene. In DNA form, the CDR3 reads TGTGCCAGCAGGGGAGAGCTAGGAGGGTATGAGCAGTTCTTC. As protein: CASRGELGGYEQFF.

The rearrangement joins TRBV10-3 to TRBJ2-1; tentatively, D is TRBD1 (7 bases). The CDR3 totals 15 residues. Between the trimmed V and J ends, which lost 8 bases and 2 bases, there was a span of 16 bases. Looked up from germline, CDR1 is ENHRY and CDR2 is SYGVKD. CDR3 in amino acids: CAIDSRGEAYNEQFF. The CDR3 DNA follows: TGTGCCATCGACTCCAGGGGGGAGGCCTACAATGAGCAGTTCTTC.

This rearrangement joins TRBV11-2 to TRBJ2-1, with 13 bases aligning to TRBD2. V dropped 5 bases and J dropped 4; count of bases not matched to a gene: 14. The CDR3 covers 19 residues. The V gene's germline CDR1 is SGHAT and CDR2 FQNNGV. CDR3 protein: CASSPRLLAGGPAYNEQFF. As DNA, the CDR3 is TGTGCCAGCAGCCCGAGGTTACTAGCGGGAGGGCCGGCTTACAATGAGCAGTTCTTC.

The chain links TRBV11-2 to TRBJ2-1; TRBD2 agrees at 14 bases. The better agreement between TRBJ2-7 and the DNA end casts doubt on the J call. This CDR3 has 18 residues. Germline CDR1 reads SGHAT; CDR2 reads FQNNGV. CDR3 sequence: CASSLDGLAGGSYNEQYF. In DNA, the CDR3 is TGTGCCAGCAGCTTAGATGGACTAGCGGGAGGCTCCTACAATGAGCAGTACTTC.

The chain couples TRBV11-2 to TRBJ1-5; D remains ambiguous. The V gene's germline CDR1 is SGHAT and CDR2 FQNNGV. The CDR3 contains 15 residues. Trimming stripped 6 bases from V and 0 bases from J, with 12 bases between. CDR3 DNA: TGTGCCAGCAGTAGACGGGGAGATAGCAATCAGCCCCAGCATTTT. The encoded protein is CASSRRGDSNQPQHF. The whole variable domain, filled in from reference TRBV11-2 and TRBJ1-5, reads EAGVAQSPRYKIIEKRQSVAFWCNPISGHATLYWYQQILGQGPKLLIQFQNNGVVDDSQLPKDRFSAERLKGVDSTLKIQPAKLEDSAVYLCASSRRGDSNQPQHFGDGTRLSIL.

As concerns this clonotype: An end of the junction differs from the germline gene, which may be a read error. The rearrangement uses TRBV12-3 or TRBV12-4 and TRBJ2-3, with 11 nucleotides matching TRBD2. This CDR3 has 17 amino acids. The CDR3 region has the DNA TGTGTCAGCAGTCCTCCCCGCCGACTAGCGGGGATAGATACGCAGTATTTT. This sequence encodes CVSSPPRRLAGIDTQYF.

The rearrangement links TRBV5-1 to TRBJ1-3; D remains unclear. The CDR3 is 14 amino acids. Germline CDR1 and CDR2: SGHRS and YFSETQ. The V and J ends lost 4 bases and 4 bases respectively, with 12 bases between them. CDR3 nucleotides: TGCGCCAGCAGCCCGGACGCGGGCGGAAACACCATATATTTT. This translates into CASSPDAGGNTIYF.

This chain joins TRBV4-1 and TRBJ1-1; D is uncertain. V lost 3 bases, J lost 5 bases, and 7 bases lay in between. Per germline, CDR1 MGHRA and CDR2 YSYEKL. The CDR3 has 12 residues. DNA for the CDR3: TGCGCCAGCAGCCAGTTACAAACTGAAGCTTTCTTT. Protein sequence: CASSQLQTEAFF.

The chain carries TRBV29-1 and TRBJ2-7, with D possibly TRBD2 on 6 matching bases. Trimming shortened V by 5 bases and J by 0 bases, and 14 bases separated the two germline ends. The CDR3 is 14 amino acids. Germline-derived CDR1 and CDR2 are SQVTM and ANQGSEA. CDR3 residues: CSVRWTTSSYEQYF. As DNA, the CDR3 is TGCAGCGTTCGATGGACTACCAGCTCCTACGAGCAGTACTTC.

V and J are TRBV7-2 and TRBJ2-5, with no clear D. Germline V gene data show CDR1 as SGHTA and CDR2 as FQGNSA. V shed 5 bases and J shed 11 bases, with 18 bases lying between them. This CDR3 has 13 amino acids. The CDR3 DNA reads TGTGCCAGCAGCCTCGCCGTCGCTCTGGAGCAGTACTTC. Translated, it gives CASSLAVALEQYF.

V gene TRBV6-6 combines with J gene TRBJ2-5, with D possibly being TRBD2 (5 bases). There are 16 residues in the CDR3. The germline V gene has CDR1 MNHNY and CDR2 SVGAGI (reference sequence). Trimming pared 5 bases from V and 2 bases from J, leaving 18 bases between. CDR3 nucleotides: TGTGCCAGCAGTAGGCCGCGGGTGTATGGACAAGAGACCCAGTACTTC. This codes for CASSRPRVYGQETQYF.

This clonotype was picked up many times. The V and J genes are TRBV7-2 and TRBJ2-7; tentatively, D is TRBD2 (6 bases). Germline values: CDR1 SGHTA, CDR2 FQGNSA. CDR3 size: 14 residues. V gave up 1 base and J gave up 7 bases, with 14 bases separating them. CDR3 coding DNA: TGTGCCAGCAGCTTAGGGCCACTAGCAAAGGAGCAGTACTTC. Translated: CASSLGPLAKEQYF.

This clonotype has just a few counts. The chain couples TRBV9 to TRBJ2-1; TRBD2 might be the D (6 bases). The CDR3 extends over 16 amino acids. The V gene's germline CDR1 is SGDLS and CDR2 YYNGEE. Between the trimmed V and J ends, which lost 4 bases and 5 bases, there was a span of 19 bases. The DNA for the CDR3 is TGTGCCAGCAGCACGGATACCGGGACTGGAGACAATGAGCAGTTCTTC. This codes for CASSTDTGTGDNEQFF. Using reference TRBV9 and TRBJ2-1 for the parts outside the CDR3, the full variable domain is DSGVTQTPKHLITATGQRVTLRCSPRSGDLSVYWYQQSLDQGLQFLIQYYNGEERAKGNILERFSAQQFPDLHSELNLSSLELGDSALYFCASSTDTGTGDNEQFFGPGTRLTVL.

The CDR3 region has the DNA TGTGCCAGCAGCTTCTCTAGCTACTACAATGAGCAGTTCTTC. Protein product: CASSFSSYYNEQFF. V is TRBV9 and J is TRBJ2-1; a weak D match, TRBD2 (5 bases). CDR3 length equals 14 residues. The V end lost 4 bases, the J end lost 3 bases, and 11 bases lay between the germline ends. The V gene's germline CDR1 is SGDLS and CDR2 YYNGEE.

Worth noting for this clonotype: At one end the junction does not follow the germline gene, possibly because of a read error. The chain has TRBV3-1 and TRBJ2-1; TRBD2 matches at 8 bases. This CDR3 region has 17 residues. CDR1 and CDR2 from the germline V gene are LGHDT and YNNKEL (reference sequence). In DNA form, the CDR3 reads TGTACCAGCAGCCCCGGGTCGGTAGCGGGGCCCTACAATGAGCAGTTCTTC. Translated, it gives CTSSPGSVAGPYNEQFF.

This clonotype was seen a few times. This sequence joins TRBV21-1 and TRBJ2-1; the table calls TRBD2, which could not be checked here. TRBV21-1 is flagged as a pseudogene. This CDR3 spans 16 amino acids. CDR3 region: CASSKEGRSSGSEQFF. In nucleotides, the CDR3 is TGTGCCAGCAGCAAAGAGGGGAGAAGTTCCGGGAGTGAGCAGTTCTTC.

There are a few counts of this clonotype. The CDR3 loop is CASRTGGNTEAFF. For the CDR3, the DNA is TGTGCCAGTAGGACTGGGGGAAACACTGAAGCTTTCTTT. The chain combines TRBV3-1 with TRBJ1-1; maybe TRBD1 (5 bases). V was clipped by 9 bases and J by 2 bases, with 13 bases between them. The CDR3 spans 13 residues. Germline CDR1 reads LGHDT; CDR2 reads YNNKEL (reference sequence).

This rearrangement joins TRBV9 to TRBJ2-5; 8 nucleotides agree with TRBD2. The V gene's germline CDR1 is SGDLS and CDR2 YYNGEE. The V segment lost 4 bases and the J segment 1 base; nucleotides outside the gene matches: 9. This CDR3 region has 16 residues. CDR3 DNA sequence: TGTGCCAGCAGCATAGCTCCGGCGGGAGGCCAAGAGACCCAGTACTTC. It specifies CASSIAPAGGQETQYF.